This T cell receptor (beta chain) stems from a study of post-analysis software for immune sequencing data. The authors incorporated unique molecular identifiers into the TCR beta cDNA libraries. Input populations of 1 to 10 million T cells gave rise to 500,000 or so cDNA molecules. TCRdb ran MiXCR on the PCR reads and lists one entry per CDR3 protein. The profile covers about 460,000 distinct CDR3 sequences, with 45% appearing a single time and 9% to 13% taken by the ten largest. For this clonotype: Its antigen is unidentified.

Study-wide results and limits: Compared with controls, patients had more of five TRBV segments, including TRBV5-6, TRBV5-1 and TRBV20-1. In multiple sclerosis, normalized Chao1 diversity was significantly below that of controls.

Germline V CDR1 and CDR2: SGHTA, FQGTGA. V was clipped by 5 bases and J by 0 bases, with 16 bases between them. CDR3 size: 16 residues. The gene calls are TRBV7-3 and TRBJ1-1, with D possibly TRBD1 on 6 matching bases. The receptor's source is a girl under 18 with multiple sclerosis. Source material: blood. Here the CDR3 DNA reads TGTGCCAGCAGCGCAAGCGGGGGACAAATGAACACTGAAGCTTTCTTT. It yields the protein CASSASGGQMNTEAFF.